The next 18 T cell receptor beta chains were all read from a single sample in a study of T cell clones after liver transplantation (dated by TCRdb to between 2018 and 2021). Receptor amplification or capture employed the immunoSEQ multiplex PCR assay. TCRdb holds this immuneACCESS table with in-frame rearrangements only. Some clones are missing; in checked studies, unresolved V genes explain under half, and the rest has no known cause. A total of around 78,000 clones appear in this sample, roughly 85% of them only once. 2.8% of the sample is in the top ten clones. The sequences come from CD4+ T cells from blood, collected at the 22-month timepoint. Every receptor here comes from a human patient who received a liver transplant. Following a transplant, a fraction of the T cells may be traceable to the graft donor.

This clone was seen more than once but under ten times. The gene calls are TRBV5-1 and TRBJ1-5, with 7 positions matching TRBD1. The V and J ends lost 0 bases and 8 bases, in that order; junction bases with no gene match: 8. Germline V gene lookup returns CDR1 SGHRS and CDR2 YFSETQ. The CDR3 length is 15 residues. The CDR3 sequence is CASSLAGGGQEPQHF. The CDR3 coding sequence is TGCGCCAGCAGCTTGGCGGGAGGGGGCCAAGAGCCCCAGCATTTT. Using reference TRBV5-1 and TRBJ1-5 for the parts outside the CDR3, the full variable domain is KAGVTQTPRYLIKTRGQQVTLSCSPISGHRSVSWYQQTPGQGLQFLFEYFSETQRNKGNFPGRFSGRQFSNSRSEMNVSTLELGDSALYLCASSLAGGGQEPQHFGDGTRLSIL.

J is TRBJ1-5 and V is TRBV28; D is unclear. CDR3 length: 11 amino acids. Trimming shortened V by 4 bases and J by 15 bases, and 13 bases separated the two germline ends. Germline CDR1 MDHEN, CDR2 SYDVKM. CDR3: CASSSTTPRHF. CDR3 nucleotide sequence: TGTGCCAGCAGTTCAACCACCCCCAGGCATTTT.

This clone was observed a handful of times. The rearrangement links TRBV2 to TRBJ1-2; tentative D call: TRBD1 (6 bases). V lost 3 bases, J lost 4 bases, and 6 bases lay in between. Germline V gene lookup returns CDR1 SNHLY and CDR2 FYNNEI. This CDR3 contains 12 residues. Here the CDR3 reads CASSEDSYGYTF. As DNA, the CDR3 is TGTGCCAGCAGTGAGGACAGCTATGGCTACACCTTC.

V gene TRBV7-2 combines with J gene TRBJ2-5, with 9 bases matching TRBD1. The CDR3 is made up of 14 amino acids. With V trimmed by 10 bases and J by 4 bases, 10 bases remained unmatched. Germline-derived CDR1 and CDR2 are SGHTA and FQGNSA. CDR3 region: CATEWGQGTETQYF. Written as DNA, the CDR3 is TGTGCCACAGAGTGGGGACAGGGCACAGAGACCCAGTACTTC.

This chain connects TRBV18 to TRBJ2-7; 9 bases agree with TRBD2. V gave up 0 bases and J gave up 2 bases; unmatched junction bases: 2. The length of the CDR3 is 15 residues. Germline V lookup: CDR1 KGHSH, CDR2 LQKENI. The CDR3 region has the DNA TGTGCCAGCTCACCACCGGGACTAGCTACCTACGAGCAGTACTTC. The encoded protein is CASSPPGLATYEQYF.

As DNA, the CDR3 is TGTGCCAGCAGCCTTAGTAACGCCAACGCTGAAGCTTTCTTT. This gives the protein CASSLSNANAEAFF. This sequence joins TRBV7-9 and TRBJ1-1; the D is unclear. Germline CDR1 is SEHNR and CDR2 is FQNEAQ (reference sequence). V was pared by 5 bases and J by 6 bases, with 16 bases between. The CDR3 totals 14 residues.

The chain carries TRBV7-2 and TRBJ2-5; possibly TRBD2 for D (5 bases). The germline V gene encodes CDR1 SGHTA and CDR2 FQGNSA. V dropped 2 bases and J dropped 7 bases, with 17 bases sitting between them. The CDR3 loop spans 15 amino acids. This CDR3 is CASSLNGGPKGTQYF. The CDR3 DNA is TGTGCCAGCAGCTTAAATGGAGGACCCAAGGGGACCCAGTACTTC.

V and J are TRBV6-5 and TRBJ2-3; 8 nucleotides match TRBD1. The germline CDR1 and CDR2 sequences are MNHEY and SVGAGI. The CDR3 loop spans 14 amino acids. V was pared by 5 bases and J by 3 bases, with 4 bases of the junction left unmatched. CDR3 in amino acids: CASSRQGRTDTQYF. CDR3 bases: TGTGCCAGCAGTAGACAGGGGAGGACAGATACGCAGTATTTT.

The V and J genes are TRBV2 and TRBJ2-1; TRBD2 agrees at 10 bases. Germline lookup yields CDR1 SNHLY and CDR2 FYNNEI. This CDR3 has 15 amino acids. Trimming took 6 bases from V and 8 from J; bases not matched to a gene: 10. CDR3 DNA sequence: TGTGCCAGCAGGACCCTAGCGGGGGTTGGGGATGAGCAGTTCTTC. This encodes CASRTLAGVGDEQFF.

The CDR3 here is CASGRSGRNDEQFF. DNA of the CDR3: TGTGCCAGCGGGCGTAGCGGGAGGAACGATGAGCAGTTCTTC. This chain joins TRBV6-6 and TRBJ2-1; 10 nucleotides line up with TRBD2. Germline assignment: CDR1 MNHNY and CDR2 SVGAGI (reference sequence). Losses at the gene ends were 8 bases for V and 8 bases for J; bases not matched to a gene: 9. The CDR3 is made up of 14 amino acids.

The V gene is TRBV9, the J gene TRBJ1-6, with D maybe TRBD1 (5 bases). Deletions cut 2 bases from V and 7 bases from J, with 22 bases between. This CDR3 contains 18 residues. The germline gives CDR1 SGDLS, CDR2 YYNGEE. The CDR3 DNA sequence: TGTGCCAGCAGCGTCAGCACAACCTCGGGACGGCAGAATTCACCCCTCCACTTT. This codes for CASSVSTTSGRQNSPLHF.

CDR3 DNA: TGTGCCAGCAGCCGGAGCCGAGACACCATATATTTT. It encodes CASSRSRDTIYF. The rearrangement uses TRBV11-3 and TRBJ1-3; D gene ambiguous. V dropped 5 bases and J dropped 8 bases, with 10 bases sitting between them. Germline V gives CDR1 SGHNT, CDR2 YENEEA. CDR3 length: 12 residues.

This rearrangement joins TRBV19 to TRBJ2-1; 10 nucleotides agree with TRBD2. CDR1 is LNHDA, CDR2 SQIVND, per germline (reference sequence). This CDR3 is 17 amino acids long. Unmatched junction bases numbered 12, after V lost 6 bases and J lost 4 bases. CDR3 bases: TGTGCCAGTAGCGAAAGCGGGAGGGCCCTAAATTACAATGAGCAGTTCTTC. Amino acids: CASSESGRALNYNEQFF.

The J gene is TRBJ2-3, the V gene TRBV28; 7 positions agree with TRBD1. This CDR3 is 12 amino acids long. Germline V lookup: CDR1 MDHEN, CDR2 SYDVKM. The ends lost 8 bases at V and 9 bases at J; junction bases unmatched: 8. The CDR3 DNA sequence: TGTGCCAGCTGGACAGGCAGCAGCACGCAGTATTTT. Translation: CASWTGSSTQYF.

This chain uses TRBV28 with TRBJ1-4, with D tentatively TRBD1 (5 bases). CDR3 length equals 14 residues. Trimming cost V 1 base and J 8 bases, with 11 bases left between them. CDR1 and CDR2 (germline): MDHEN, SYDVKM. CDR3 region: CASSLYQGNEKLFF. The CDR3 nucleotides are TGTGCCAGCAGTTTATATCAGGGAAACGAAAAACTGTTTTTT.

This clone was counted only a few times. Here the CDR3 reads CASSYSTLNTEAFF. Here the CDR3 DNA reads TGTGCCAGCAGTTACTCGACACTGAACACTGAAGCTTTCTTT. The chain combines TRBV6-6 with TRBJ1-1; D is uncertain. The CDR3 sequence is 14 residues long. V lost 0 bases, J lost 0 bases, and 5 bases lay in between. Per the germline V gene, CDR1 is MNHNY and CDR2 is SVGAGI (reference sequence).

V is TRBV4-3 and J is TRBJ2-3; TRBD2 might be the D (5 bases). V was trimmed by 0 bases and J by 4 bases, leaving 14 bases between them. Germline V gene lookup returns CDR1 LGHNA and CDR2 YSLEER. The CDR3 totals 16 residues. The CDR3 loop is CASSQDPGTGADTQYF. In nucleotides, the CDR3 is TGCGCCAGCAGCCAAGATCCGGGAACCGGCGCAGATACGCAGTATTTT.

The chain joins TRBV15 to TRBJ2-2; D perhaps matches TRBD2 (7 bases). Germline CDR1 LNHNV, CDR2 YYDKDF (reference sequence). V was pared by 0 bases and J by 6 bases, with 14 bases between. The CDR3 runs 16 residues. The CDR3 region has the DNA TGTGCCACCAGCAGAGATCGGGGGGCTTCATCCGGGGAGCTGTTTTTT. Amino acids: CATSRDRGASSGELFF.